This TCR beta chain is from a study of blood T cell repertoires in COVID-19 (TCRdb year 2020). Regarding the study in general: The collaborator samples originated in the United States, Italy and Spain and spanned the acute and convalescent phases of COVID-19. Samples came from the ongoing ImmuneRACE study (first 160 participants) plus 1,254 subjects from 6 global collaborators. The dataset comprised deeply sampled blood TCRbeta repertoires from subjects exposed to, actively infected with, or recovered from COVID-19. The material from the prospective study consisted of cDNA or gDNA derived from T cells, B-cell-depleted T cells, or PBMCs. Nearly every sample came with metadata listing a de-identified subject ID, COVID-19 status, age in years and sex. The repertoires were released in a freely available public database intended as a resource for research on the immune response to SARS-CoV-2. HLA class I and class II types, where available, came from metadata supplied by the sample provider rather than from assay-based typing.

The immunoSEQ Assay, a bias-controlled multiplex PCR, was used to amplify TCRbeta CDR3 regions from genomic DNA. Turning to the authors' computational methods: The number of nucleated cells in each sample was estimated from the amplification of reference gene primers within the assay. Sequence reads were collapsed and filtered to measure the absolute abundance of every unique TCRbeta CDR3 rearrangement. Productive Simpson clonality was computed per sample as the square root of Simpson's diversity index over productive rearrangements. Entries here come from immuneACCESS through TCRdb and include only in-frame sequences with V and J called. Some clones fail to appear in such tables; in the studies checked, an unresolved V gene covers under half of the shortfall, and the cause of the remainder is unknown. V, J and clone size are taken as reported in that table, and D and trimming were inferred from the DNA itself. The sample table holds roughly 200,000 clones, of which 82% were seen once. The ten top clones hold 7.8% of the sample.

What the study reported, not specific to this receptor: The amount of clinical and demographic metadata varied by source and participant and was provided uncurated.

From cysteine to phenylalanine, the CDR3 is 14 amino acids long. Left in the record is the CDR3 DNA by itself, 42 bases read in frame from the first base. The germline V gene (reference sequence) gives CDR1 as SEHNR and CDR2 as FQNEAQ. Clipping removes 5 bases from V and 3 bases from J, with 3 as the unmatched junction base count. One collaborating source in Seattle enrolled patients while the patients were actively infected and followed the patients over time throughout the course of disease. Whole blood was collected in K2EDTA tubes by collaborating institutions according to the institutions' own protocols. For TCRbeta analysis, collaborator samples were shipped as frozen whole blood, as isolated PBMCs, or as DNA extracted from either sample type. This clone occurred once. Its cognate antigen has yet to be identified. Base quality data are lacking; no much larger clone is found one base away. Other DNA sequences in the same sample also yield this CDR3.

The specimen was peripheral blood. The receptor chain draws on TRBV7-9 and TRBJ2-2; 7 of the junction bases match TRBD1. This sequence was found in a woman aged 60 to 75 with COVID-19, enrolled during active disease. The sequenced DNA is TGTGCCAGCAGCCCCGGGACAGACACCGGGGAGCTGTTTTTT. It is translated as CASSPGTDTGELFF.